These T cell receptor beta chains were read from a single sample in a study of T-cell memory formation after mild COVID-19. TCRdb recomputed calls from the 5' RACE reads with MiXCR, one row per CDR3 protein. The profile shows hundreds of thousands of distinct CDR3 sequences, less than 25% of them singletons. The specimen sequenced was PBMCs or a T cell subset sorted from them (not recorded which). The receptor source for this set is an adult woman who had mild COVID-19 (a few samples of this study predate the infection). Cell type and time point are not known. Each CDR3 is given with its conserved first and last residue. Fields, in order: J gene, D gene, V gene, clone size, CDR3 DNA, CDR3 protein. The D gene is left open where the match is weak. Rows give clone size only sometimes, using once, few, many, or a class for an expanded clone.

J: TRBJ2-3
D: TRBD2
V: TRBV7-8
size: .
DNA: TGTGCCAGCAGCGGGCGGACTAGCGGCACAGATACGCAGTATTTT
CDR3: CASSGRTSGTDTQYF

J: TRBJ2-5
D: .
V: TRBV12-3/TRBV12-4
size: few
DNA: TGTGCCAGCAGCTACTCTGGGACACCAGAGACCCAGTACTTC
CDR3: CASSYSGTPETQYF

J: TRBJ2-1
D: .
V: TRBV11-2
size: many
DNA: TGTGCCAGCAGCTTAGGAGTGGGGGCCAAGAGCTCCTACAATGAGCAGTTCTTC
CDR3: CASSLGVGAKSSYNEQFF

J: TRBJ2-5
D: .
V: TRBV2
size: few
DNA: TGTGCCAGCAGTGACGGGCCTCCTCAAGAGACCCAGTACTTC
CDR3: CASSDGPPQETQYF

J: TRBJ2-7
D: TRBD2
V: TRBV4-1
size: .
DNA: TGCGCCAGCAGCCAAGTGAGCGGGGCCTACGAGCAGTACTTC
CDR3: CASSQVSGAYEQYF

J: TRBJ1-6
D: .
V: TRBV12-3/TRBV12-4
size: .
DNA: TGTGCCAGCAGTTTGATGTTAGCGGGGGTTCGCTATTCTAATTCACCCCTCCACTTT
CDR3: CASSLMLAGVRYSNSPLHF

J: TRBJ2-3
D: .
V: TRBV2
size: .
DNA: TGTGCCAGCACCCTTGAGGATACGCAGTATTTT
CDR3: CASTLEDTQYF

J: TRBJ2-5
D: .
V: TRBV5-1
size: .
DNA: TGCGCCAGCAGCGCCGGAGGGGTACAAGAGACCCAGTACTTC
CDR3: CASSAGGVQETQYF

J: TRBJ2-6
D: .
V: TRBV9
size: few
DNA: TGTGCCAGCAGCGAGGGACGGAGGCCGGCTGGGGCCAACGTCCTGACTTTC
CDR3: CASSEGRRPAGANVLTF

J: TRBJ2-1
D: TRBD2
V: TRBV7-9
size: .
DNA: TGTGCCAGCAGCTTAGCGTACAGCGACCTTAGGGCAGGGACTAACAATGAGCAGTTCTTC
CDR3: CASSLAYSDLRAGTNNEQFF

J: TRBJ1-1
D: .
V: TRBV5-1
size: once
DNA: TGCGCCAGCAGCTTGTTGAATCTCGGGATGAACACTGAAGCTTTCTTT
CDR3: CASSLLNLGMNTEAFF

J: TRBJ2-1
D: TRBD2
V: TRBV3-1
size: few
DNA: TGTGCCAGCAGCCATTTGACTAGCGGGAGGCCTTCCTACAATGAGCAGTTCTTC
CDR3: CASSHLTSGRPSYNEQFF

J: TRBJ2-3
D: .
V: TRBV21-1
size: few
DNA: TGTGCCAGCAGCAAACCGGAGGGGAACCCAGATACGCAGTATTTT
CDR3: CASSKPEGNPDTQYF

J: TRBJ1-3
D: .
V: TRBV12-3/TRBV12-4
size: many
DNA: TGTGCCAGCTCCCGGGGGTCCTACACCATATATTTT
CDR3: CASSRGSYTIYF

J: TRBJ2-7
D: TRBD2
V: TRBV10-3
size: .
DNA: TGTGCCATCAGTGAACTAGCGGGTCTCTACGAGCAGTACTTC
CDR3: CAISELAGLYEQYF

J: TRBJ2-1
D: .
V: TRBV7-2
size: .
DNA: TGTGCCAGCAGCCCCCACCTCGCGGACAATGAGCAGTTCTTC
CDR3: CASSPHLADNEQFF

J: TRBJ2-7
D: .
V: TRBV6-5
size: .
DNA: TGTGCCAGCAGTTACGGGGGGACGGTGGCCTACGAGCAGTACTTC
CDR3: CASSYGGTVAYEQYF

J: TRBJ2-7
D: TRBD2
V: TRBV7-8
size: .
DNA: TGTGCCAGCAGCCCCACTAGCGGGAGTAGGTACGAGCAGTACTTC
CDR3: CASSPTSGSRYEQYF

J: TRBJ1-1
D: .
V: TRBV7-9
size: few
DNA: TGTGCCAGCAGCCGAGGAGGGACTGAAGCTTTCTTT
CDR3: CASSRGGTEAFF

J: TRBJ2-1
D: TRBD2
V: TRBV4-1
size: few
DNA: TGCGCCAGCAGCCAAGGCTTGGGACTAGCGGGGGGATACAATGAGCAGTTCTTC
CDR3: CASSQGLGLAGGYNEQFF

J: TRBJ2-6
D: .
V: TRBV6-2/TRBV6-3
size: .
DNA: TGTGCCAGCACCCTCCCAGAGAGGAGCGTCCTGACTTTC
CDR3: CASTLPERSVLTF

J: TRBJ1-2
D: .
V: TRBV29-1
size: few
DNA: TGCAGCGCCCCCCTCGGGGATATCGGCTACACCTTC
CDR3: CSAPLGDIGYTF

J: TRBJ2-1
D: .
V: TRBV24-1
size: .
DNA: TGTGCCACCAGTGATTCCGGGACCGGCCACTGGGATGAGCAGTTCTTC
CDR3: CATSDSGTGHWDEQFF

J: TRBJ1-6
D: .
V: TRBV7-3
size: .
DNA: TGTGCCAGCAGCTGGACGACGAATTCACCCCTCCACTTT
CDR3: CASSWTTNSPLHF

J: TRBJ2-3
D: .
V: TRBV30
size: few
DNA: TGTGCCTGGAGATGGCGCGCCCCAGATACGCAGTATTTT
CDR3: CAWRWRAPDTQYF

J: TRBJ2-1
D: .
V: TRBV5-6
size: .
DNA: TGTGCCAGCAGCTATGCCCCAGCCCCTTACAATGAGCAGTTCTTC
CDR3: CASSYAPAPYNEQFF

J: TRBJ2-6
D: TRBD1
V: TRBV7-2
size: few
DNA: TGTGCCAGCAGCACTCCGGGACAGGGGGCTGGTGGGGCCAACGTCCTGACTTTC
CDR3: CASSTPGQGAGGANVLTF

J: TRBJ2-1
D: .
V: TRBV7-3
size: many
DNA: TGTGCCAGCAGCTTAGCCGGTCGTGAGCAGTTCTTC
CDR3: CASSLAGREQFF

J: TRBJ2-2
D: TRBD1
V: TRBV7-6
size: many
DNA: TGTGCCAGCAGTTCCGGACAGGGCCTATTCACCGGGGAGCTGTTTTTT
CDR3: CASSSGQGLFTGELFF

J: TRBJ2-7
D: .
V: TRBV2
size: many
DNA: TGTGCCAGCAGTGGAGGGGGACCCTACGAGCAGTACTTC
CDR3: CASSGGGPYEQYF

J: TRBJ2-3
D: .
V: TRBV24-1
size: .
DNA: TGTGCCACTTACGGACTGGGAACAGATACGCAGTATTTT
CDR3: CATYGLGTDTQYF

J: TRBJ2-7
D: TRBD1
V: TRBV30
size: few
DNA: TGTGCCTCAGGGGGCCCGACCGATATCTCGGGGGAGCAGTACTTC
CDR3: CASGGPTDISGEQYF

J: TRBJ2-1
D: TRBD2
V: TRBV27
size: many
DNA: TGTGCCAGCACCACTACCGGGGGGTCCCTTCTGCTTACCAATGAGCAGTTCTTC
CDR3: CASTTTGGSLLLTNEQFF

J: TRBJ2-7
D: TRBD2
V: TRBV27
size: few
DNA: TGTGCCAGCAGGGCTAGCGGGGGCTACGAGCAGTACTTC
CDR3: CASRASGGYEQYF

J: TRBJ2-3
D: .
V: TRBV10-3
size: .
DNA: TGTGCCATCAGTGAGTCGCCAGGAGGCTCAGATACGCAGTATTTT
CDR3: CAISESPGGSDTQYF

J: TRBJ1-1
D: .
V: TRBV7-9
size: few
DNA: TGTGCCAGCAGCACACCCGGGATGTCTGAAGCTTTCTTT
CDR3: CASSTPGMSEAFF

J: TRBJ1-1
D: TRBD1
V: TRBV30
size: few
DNA: TGTGCCTGGCAGCTTAACAGGGGGAACACTGAAGCTTTCTTT
CDR3: CAWQLNRGNTEAFF

J: TRBJ1-1
D: .
V: TRBV19
size: few
DNA: TGTGCCAGTAGTCTAGGACAGCCCTTTGGAGCTTTCTTT
CDR3: CASSLGQPFGAFF

J: TRBJ2-7
D: .
V: TRBV6-5
size: .
DNA: TGTGCCAGCAGTCCTCCGGGACATCACTACGAGCAGTACTTC
CDR3: CASSPPGHHYEQYF

J: TRBJ2-7
D: .
V: TRBV28
size: few
DNA: TGTGCCAGCAGTTTTTCGGGCAGGGGCCACGAGCAGTACTTC
CDR3: CASSFSGRGHEQYF

J: TRBJ2-3
D: TRBD2
V: TRBV7-2
size: .
DNA: TGTGCCAGCAGACTCCGACTAGCGGGAGGAGTTCCAGATACGCAGTATTTT
CDR3: CASRLRLAGGVPDTQYF

J: TRBJ2-1
D: TRBD1
V: TRBV7-9
size: few
DNA: TGTGCCAGCAGCCCCCGGGACAGCGATGAGCAGTTCTTC
CDR3: CASSPRDSDEQFF